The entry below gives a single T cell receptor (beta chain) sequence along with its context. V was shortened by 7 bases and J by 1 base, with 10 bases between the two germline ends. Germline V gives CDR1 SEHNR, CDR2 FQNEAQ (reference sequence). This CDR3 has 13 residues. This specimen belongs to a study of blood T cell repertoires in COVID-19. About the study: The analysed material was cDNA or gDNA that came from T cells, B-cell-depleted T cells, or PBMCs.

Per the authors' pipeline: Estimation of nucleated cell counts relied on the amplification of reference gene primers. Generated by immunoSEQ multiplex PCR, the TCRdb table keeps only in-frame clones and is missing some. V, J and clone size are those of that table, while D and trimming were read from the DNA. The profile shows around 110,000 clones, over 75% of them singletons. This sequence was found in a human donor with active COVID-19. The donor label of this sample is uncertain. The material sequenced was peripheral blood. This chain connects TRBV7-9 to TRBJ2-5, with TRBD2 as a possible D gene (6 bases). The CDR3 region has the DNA TGTGCCAGCACCGGGAGAATCCAAGAGACCCAGTACTTC. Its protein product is CASTGRIQETQYF.